Presented here are 32 T cell receptor beta chains from one specimen sequenced in a study of CD8 T cells in ankylosing spondylitis. TCRdb re-called the 5' RACE reads through MiXCR, storing one row per CDR3 protein. Of roughly 91,000 distinct CDR3 sequences in the sample, about 8.5% were seen once. Sequenced input: blood, either unsorted or a sorted T cell fraction (not recorded which). These receptors all stem from a male donor with ankylosing spondylitis or in good health (not recorded which).

This clonotype was counted many times. The chain uses TRBV5-1 and TRBJ1-1, with unresolved D. The CDR3 extends over 12 amino acids. The germline V gene has CDR1 SGHRS and CDR2 YFSETQ. V shed 3 bases and J shed 2 bases, with 5 bases lying between them. CDR3 region: CASSYSNTEAFF. DNA of the CDR3: TGCGCCAGCAGCTACAGCAACACTGAAGCTTTCTTT.

This clonotype was recorded at least ten times. The chain uses TRBV29-1 and TRBJ2-6; possible D gene TRBD2, 5 bases. With 3 bases removed from V and 2 bases from J, the gap between germline ends came to 14 bases. The germline V gene encodes CDR1 SQVTM and CDR2 ANQGSEA. The CDR3 totals 16 residues. CDR3 protein: CSVERSGSTGANVLTF. The CDR3 region has the DNA TGCAGCGTTGAGCGAAGCGGATCGACTGGGGCCAACGTCCTGACTTTC.

This clonotype was detected many times. The V gene is TRBV9, the J gene TRBJ2-3; D unclear. CDR1 is SGDLS, CDR2 YYNGEE, per germline. This CDR3 is 13 amino acids long. Between the trimmed V and J ends, which lost 0 bases and 6 bases, there was a span of 8 bases. CDR3 bases: TGTGCCAGCAGCGTAGATACCAGGGATACGCAGTATTTT. The encoded protein is CASSVDTRDTQYF.

As to this clonotype: A single base separates this from a much larger clone, so it may be a read error. The chain joins TRBV7-2 to TRBJ1-4, with 9 bases matching TRBD1. The CDR3 is 15 amino acids. Germline V gene lookup returns CDR1 SGHTA and CDR2 FQGNSA. The J segment lost 7 bases and the V segment lost 5 bases, leaving 8 bases of the junction unmatched. Here the CDR3 DNA reads TGTGCCAGCAGCCGGACAGGGGTTCCTAGTGAAAAACTGTTTTTT. Encoded protein: CASSRTGVPSEKLFF. The full variable domain, its missing parts supplied by reference TRBV7-2 and TRBJ1-4, is GAGVSQSPSNKVTEKGKDVELRCDPISGHTALYWYRQSLGQGLEFLIYFQGNSAPDKSGLPSDRFSAERTGGSVSTLTIQRTQQEDSAVYLCASSRTGVPSEKLFFGSGTQLSVL.

This clonotype was observed many times. The chain links TRBV5-1 to TRBJ2-6, with D perhaps matching TRBD1 or TRBD2 (6 bases each). V shed 0 bases and J shed 3 bases, with 19 bases lying between them. Germline lookup yields CDR1 SGHRS and CDR2 YFSETQ. There are 19 residues in the CDR3. CDR3 sequence reads: CASSLETSGARRGANVLTF. In nucleotides, the CDR3 is TGCGCCAGCAGCTTGGAAACGTCGGGGGCAAGACGTGGGGCCAACGTCCTGACTTTC.

This clonotype has a count of ten or more. The genes are TRBV4-1 and TRBJ1-5; D possibly corresponds to TRBD1 (6 bases). Looked up from germline, CDR1 is MGHRA and CDR2 is YSYEKL. This CDR3 is built from 18 residues. Deletions cut 1 base from V and 4 bases from J, with 20 bases between. The CDR3 reads CASSQVVVTGLGNQPQHF. DNA for the CDR3: TGCGCCAGCAGCCAAGTCGTGGTAACAGGGTTGGGAAATCAGCCCCAGCATTTT.

This clonotype was observed many times. This chain connects TRBV4-3 to TRBJ1-2; perhaps TRBD1 as D (5 bases). This CDR3 comprises 14 residues. Trimming pared 3 bases from V and 4 bases from J, leaving 12 bases between. Per the germline V gene, CDR1 is LGHNA and CDR2 is YSLEER. Here the CDR3 reads CASSQSYRSYGYTF. CDR3 DNA sequence: TGCGCCAGCAGCCAGTCGTACAGGAGCTATGGCTACACCTTC.

The rearrangement uses TRBV11-2 and TRBJ2-5; 7 bases line up with TRBD1. V dropped 2 bases and J dropped 2; count of bases not matched to a gene: 5. There are 15 residues in the CDR3. Germline V lookup: CDR1 SGHAT, CDR2 FQNNGV. The CDR3 loop is CASSLTGDEQETQYF. The CDR3 DNA reads TGTGCCAGCAGCTTAACAGGGGACGAGCAAGAGACCCAGTACTTC.

This clonotype was seen repeatedly, ten times or more. The V and J genes are TRBV24-1 and TRBJ2-2; D not resolved. The CDR3 length is 13 residues. Trimming removed 4 bases from V and 5 bases from J, with 7 bases in between. Germline V lookup: CDR1 KGHDR, CDR2 SFDVKD. This CDR3 reads CATSDTTTGELFF. In DNA form, the CDR3 reads TGTGCCACCAGTGACACTACAACCGGGGAGCTGTTTTTT.

This clonotype appeared many times. The chain employs TRBV4-3 and TRBJ2-1, with unresolved D. Per the germline V gene, CDR1 is LGHNA and CDR2 is YSLEER. Between the trimmed V and J ends, which lost 0 bases and 4 bases, there was a span of 7 bases. This CDR3 spans 14 amino acids. The CDR3 DNA reads TGCGCCAGCAGCCAAGAAGGACCTTACAATGAGCAGTTCTTC. Translation: CASSQEGPYNEQFF.

In this sample, this clonotype turned up many times. This chain connects TRBV20-1 to TRBJ2-1; 8 nucleotides match TRBD2. J lost 16 bases, V lost 1 base, and 9 bases had no gene match. The CDR3 is 12 amino acids. Germline V lookup: CDR1 DFQATT, CDR2 SNEGSKA (reference sequence). The CDR3 bases are TGCAGTGCTAGAGGAAAGGGGACTAGTGGATTCTTC. Residues: CSARGKGTSGFF.

This clonotype was recorded at least ten times. The chain carries TRBV5-1 and TRBJ2-3; the D gene is possibly TRBD2 (5 bases). This CDR3 is 20 amino acids long. CDR1 and CDR2 from the germline V gene are SGHRS and YFSETQ. V lost 0 bases, J lost 0 bases, and 23 bases lay in between. CDR3: CASSLGFDGYAEASTDTQYF. CDR3 DNA: TGCGCCAGCAGCTTGGGTTTCGACGGGTACGCGGAGGCTAGCACAGATACGCAGTATTTT.

In its sample, this clonotype was seen many times. The chain joins TRBV20-1 to TRBJ2-2; 7 bases agree with TRBD1. J gave up 4 bases and V 0 bases, and 8 bases lay outside the gene matches. CDR3 length equals 16 residues. The V gene's germline CDR1 is DFQATT and CDR2 SNEGSKA (reference sequence). CDR3 loop: CSARDSAGGSTGELFF. The DNA of the CDR3 is TGCAGTGCTAGAGATTCGGCAGGGGGAAGCACCGGGGAGCTGTTTTTT.

This clonotype has a count of ten or more. This chain joins TRBV11-2 and TRBJ2-1; D is unclear. Germline V CDR1 and CDR2: SGHAT, FQNNGV. CDR3 length: 16 residues. Trimming took off 2 bases at V and 4 bases at J, with 15 bases between the two ends. The CDR3: CASSLSGAERYNEQFF. The CDR3 DNA reads as TGTGCCAGCAGCTTATCAGGCGCGGAGCGTTACAATGAGCAGTTCTTC. Based on the CDR3 plus reference TRBV11-2 and TRBJ2-1, the full variable domain is EAGVAQSPRYKIIEKRQSVAFWCNPISGHATLYWYQQILGQGPKLLIQFQNNGVVDDSQLPKDRFSAERLKGVDSTLKIQPAKLEDSAVYLCASSLSGAERYNEQFFGPGTRLTVL.

In this sample, this clonotype turned up many times. The CDR3 nucleotides read TGCGCCAGCAGCTTGGAGAATAGCGGCACAGATACGCAGTATTTT. It yields the protein CASSLENSGTDTQYF. This chain uses TRBV5-1 with TRBJ2-3; weak D call: TRBD2 (5 bases). This CDR3 is 15 amino acids long. From germline, CDR1 is SGHRS and CDR2 YFSETQ. The V and J ends lost 0 bases and 1 base respectively, with 9 bases between them.

This clonotype was detected ten times or more. The CDR3 bases are TGTGCCATCAGTGACTCGGCTACCCCTAGCACAGATACGCAGTATTTT. Translating it yields CAISDSATPSTDTQYF. The J gene is TRBJ2-3, the V gene TRBV10-3; D not certain. This CDR3 has 16 amino acids. Germline lookup yields CDR1 ENHRY and CDR2 SYGVKD. V lost 3 bases and J 0 bases, leaving 13 bases between the germline ends.

As regards this clonotype: One base away lies a much larger clone, so this may be a sequencing read error. The chain's CDR3 is CASSPSKSSHNEQFF. Written as DNA, the CDR3 is TGTGCCAGCAGTCCCTCTAAGAGCTCCCACAATGAGCAGTTCTTC. The chain is built from TRBV27 and TRBJ2-1; D gene ambiguous. The CDR3 consists of 15 residues. The germline CDR1 and CDR2 sequences are MNHEY and SMNVEV (reference sequence).

The sample holds many counts of this clonotype. The V and J genes are TRBV5-1 and TRBJ2-1; 7 nucleotides line up with TRBD1. CDR1 SGHRS and CDR2 YFSETQ come from the germline V gene. J lost 2 bases, V lost 3 bases, and 8 bases had no gene match. The CDR3 has 16 amino acids. The CDR3 bases are TGCGCCAGCAGCTCGACGACAGGGCCCACCTACAATGAGCAGTTCTTC. This translates into CASSSTTGPTYNEQFF.

This clonotype was recorded at least ten times. The chain recombines TRBV5-1 with TRBJ2-1, with 9 bases aligning to TRBD1. Germline trimming cut 0 bases from V and 5 bases from J; bases unmatched to any gene: 21. CDR1 and CDR2 (germline): SGHRS, YFSETQ. This CDR3 has 21 amino acids. CDR3 in amino acids: CASSLGWRGQGGSNGNNEQFF. For the CDR3, the DNA is TGCGCCAGCAGCTTGGGTTGGAGGGGACAGGGCGGTAGCAACGGAAACAATGAGCAGTTCTTC. The full variable domain, in which reference TRBV5-1 and TRBJ2-1 provide the parts outside the CDR3, is KAGVTQTPRYLIKTRGQQVTLSCSPISGHRSVSWYQQTPGQGLQFLFEYFSETQRNKGNFPGRFSGRQFSNSRSEMNVSTLELGDSALYLCASSLGWRGQGGSNGNNEQFFGPGTRLTVL.

This clonotype was counted many times. The chain joins TRBV6-2 or TRBV6-3 to TRBJ1-5; D gene ambiguous. CDR1 is MNHEY, CDR2 SVGEGT, per germline. V was clipped by 7 bases and J by 5 bases, with 12 bases between them. The CDR3 runs 13 residues. CDR3 loop: CASTDGKDQPQHF. The CDR3 DNA sequence: TGTGCCAGCACCGACGGGAAGGATCAGCCCCAGCATTTT.

This clonotype appeared many times. The J gene is TRBJ2-5, the V gene TRBV29-1; maybe TRBD1 (6 bases). The CDR3 is 16 amino acids. The germline V and J ends were trimmed by 1 base and 5 bases, with 20 bases remaining between them. Germline values: CDR1 SQVTM, CDR2 ANQGSEA. The CDR3 DNA reads TGCAGCGTTGAAGTGCATACGAGACAGGCCATCGAGACCCAGTACTTC. This translates into CSVEVHTRQAIETQYF.

In this sample, this clonotype turned up many times. The gene calls are TRBV27 and TRBJ2-7; perhaps TRBD2 as D (6 bases). V lost 5 bases and J 2 bases, leaving 16 bases between the germline ends. Germline V lookup: CDR1 MNHEY, CDR2 SMNVEV (reference sequence). The CDR3 loop spans 15 amino acids. CDR3: CASSPTGGATYEQYF. CDR3 in DNA: TGTGCCAGCAGTCCTACTGGCGGGGCAACCTACGAGCAGTACTTC.

This clonotype was recorded many times. The rearrangement joins TRBV6-2 or TRBV6-3 to TRBJ2-2, with 8 bases lining up with TRBD1. CDR3 size: 15 residues. The V gene end was trimmed by 10 bases and the J gene end by 5 bases; junction bases not matched to a gene: 12. Germline V gives CDR1 MNHEY, CDR2 SVGEGT. The CDR3 nucleotides read TGTGCCACCACGAAGGGACAGGTCAGAACCGGGGAGCTGTTTTTT. It is translated as CATTKGQVRTGELFF.

This clonotype has at least ten counts. The J gene is TRBJ2-3, the V gene TRBV27; 9 bases line up with TRBD2. Per germline, CDR1 MNHEY and CDR2 SMNVEV (reference sequence). V trimming: 0 bases; J trimming: 1 base; junction bases outside the gene matches: 2. The CDR3 sequence is 16 residues long. The CDR3 DNA follows: TGTGCCAGCAGTTTATCCTTAGCGGGAGGCACAGATACGCAGTATTTT. Protein: CASSLSLAGGTDTQYF.

This clonotype appeared many times. The chain has TRBV20-1 and TRBJ2-1, with 10 nucleotides matching TRBD2. The CDR3 covers 15 residues. V was clipped by 6 bases and J by 0 bases; unmatched bases: 5. CDR1 is DFQATT and CDR2 is SNEGSKA in the germline V gene (reference sequence). CDR3 protein: CSADLAGGSYNEQFF. CDR3 sequence (DNA): TGCAGTGCGGACTTAGCGGGGGGCTCCTACAATGAGCAGTTCTTC.

This clonotype was counted between two and nine times. This may be a read error: a much more frequent sequence differs by one nucleotide. The rearrangement joins TRBV13 to TRBJ2-3; D possibly corresponds to TRBD1 (6 bases). The ends were cut back, 5 bases at V and 4 bases at J, with 19 bases in the middle. The CDR3 extends over 16 amino acids. CDR1 and CDR2 from the germline V gene are PRHDT and FYEKMQ (reference sequence). This CDR3 reads CASSPPLGQGSDTQYF. The CDR3 region has the DNA TGTGCCAGCAGCCCCCCTCTTGGGCAGGGGTCAGATACGCAGTATTTT.

This clonotype was seen at least ten times. The chain recombines TRBV4-2 with TRBJ2-7, with 8 bases fitting TRBD2. CDR3 length: 16 amino acids. CDR1 and CDR2 (germline): LGHNA, YNFKEQ. The V segment lost 4 bases and the J segment 3 bases; nucleotides outside the gene matches: 11. The CDR3 protein is CASSLRPAGGFYEQYF. CDR3 DNA sequence: TGTGCCAGCAGCCTGAGGCCGGCGGGAGGATTCTACGAGCAGTACTTC.

This clonotype appeared many times. The chain employs TRBV7-2 and TRBJ2-5; 10 bases match TRBD1. The germline V gene has CDR1 SGHTA and CDR2 FQGNSA. Trimming at V came to 5 bases and at J to 4 bases, leaving 4 bases not matched to a gene. This CDR3 spans 14 amino acids. The CDR3 here is CASSGDRGRETQYF. The DNA of the CDR3 is TGTGCCAGCAGCGGCGACAGGGGGCGAGAGACCCAGTACTTC.

This clonotype occurred many times. This chain links TRBV10-3 with TRBJ1-3; D might be TRBD1 (5 bases). The CDR3 totals 14 residues. Germline CDR1 ENHRY, CDR2 SYGVKD. V lost 0 bases and J lost 7, with 10 bases in between. CDR3 sequence reads: CAISESRGRNTIYF. In nucleotides, the CDR3 is TGTGCCATCAGTGAGTCCCGGGGGAGGAACACCATATATTTT.

This clonotype appeared a few times. The rearrangement links TRBV18 to TRBJ2-1; 7 nucleotides align to TRBD1. With 2 bases clipped from V and 8 bases from J, the junction kept 9 bases outside the gene matches. Germline V gene lookup returns CDR1 KGHSH and CDR2 LQKENI. CDR3 length equals 15 residues. DNA for the CDR3: TGTGCCAGCTCACCAGGACAGGTTGCGAGCGATGAGCAGTTCTTC. Translating gives CASSPGQVASDEQFF. Based on the CDR3 plus reference TRBV18 and TRBJ2-1, the full variable domain is NAGVMQNPRHLVRRRGQEARLRCSPMKGHSHVYWYRQLPEEGLKFMVYLQKENIIDESGMPKERFSAEFPKEGPSILRIQQVVRGDSAAYFCASSPGQVASDEQFFGPGTRLTVL.

In this sample, this clonotype turned up a few times. V and J are TRBV7-2 and TRBJ2-1, with D maybe TRBD2 (6 bases). Germline V gene data show CDR1 as SGHTA and CDR2 as FQGNSA. V was trimmed by 8 bases and J by 0 bases, leaving 17 bases between them. The CDR3 is 16 amino acids. Written as DNA, the CDR3 is TGTGCCAGCGAGAGTCGGCGGGGTCGCTCCTACAATGAGCAGTTCTTC. It specifies CASESRRGRSYNEQFF.

This rearrangement joins TRBV29-1 to TRBJ2-3, with D unclear. The germline V gene encodes CDR1 SQVTM and CDR2 ANQGSEA. The CDR3 sequence is 13 residues long. The V end lost 8 bases, the J end lost 6 bases, and 18 bases lay between the germline ends. The CDR3 spells CSPRLWSPDTQYF. CDR3 in DNA: TGCAGCCCCCGTCTGTGGAGTCCGGATACGCAGTATTTT.